One and the same sample provided the 10 T cell receptor beta chains below, sequenced in a study of blood T cell repertoires in COVID-19. Method: immunoSEQ multiplex PCR; TCRdb's copy keeps in-frame clones and lacks some. The sample shows about 240,000 clones, around 87% of them seen only once. The sample taken for sequencing was peripheral blood. The receptors shown here come from a woman in her sixties or seventies with active or convalescent COVID-19.

The V call is TRBV27, the J call TRBJ1-2; 9 bases align to TRBD1. V shed 0 bases and J 5 bases; nucleotides not matched to a gene: 4. Germline CDR1 reads MNHEY; CDR2 reads SMNVEV (reference sequence). There are 15 residues in the CDR3. Here the CDR3 DNA reads TGTGCCAGCAGTTTATCGGGGACAGGGAGGTATGGCTACACCTTC. Translation: CASSLSGTGRYGYTF.

The chain uses TRBV7-8 and TRBJ1-1; 7 bases fit TRBD1. V lost 2 bases to trimming and J lost 0 bases; unmatched junction nucleotides: 12. Germline loops: CDR1 SGHVS, CDR2 FQNEAQ. CDR3 length: 18 residues. The CDR3 loop is CASSLPGGGGVMNTEAFF. CDR3 nucleotide sequence: TGTGCCAGCAGCTTACCGGGAGGGGGCGGTGTTATGAACACTGAAGCTTTCTTT. Full variable domain (rest looked up from reference TRBV7-8 and TRBJ1-1): GAGVSQSPRYKVAKRGQDVALRCDPISGHVSLFWYQQALGQGPEFLTYFQNEAQLDKSGLPSDRFFAERPEGSVSTLKIQRTQQEDSAVYLCASSLPGGGGVMNTEAFFGQGTRLTVV.

The chain links TRBV3-1 (or the pseudogene TRBV3-2) to TRBJ1-2, with 8 bases that match TRBD1. The CDR3 runs to 13 residues. V lost 1 base, J lost 6 bases, and 1 base stayed unmatched. Germline V gene sequence: CDR1 LGHDT, CDR2 YNNKEL (reference sequence). The CDR3 sequence is CASSQVQGDGYTF. CDR3 sequence (DNA): TGTGCCAGCAGCCAAGTACAGGGGGATGGCTACACCTTC.

This chain links TRBV7-6 with TRBJ1-1; D is uncertain. V was shortened by 1 base and J by 0 bases, with 9 bases between the two germline ends. Per the germline V gene, CDR1 is SGHVS and CDR2 is FNYEAQ. The length of the CDR3 is 15 residues. The CDR3 spells CASSLGIAMNTEAFF. The CDR3 DNA reads as TGTGCCAGCAGCTTAGGGATAGCCATGAACACTGAAGCTTTCTTT.

The chain is built from TRBV11-2 and TRBJ2-7; D not resolved. V was trimmed by 5 bases and J by 1 base, leaving 9 bases between them. The germline V gene has CDR1 SGHAT and CDR2 FQNNGV. The CDR3 spans 13 residues. DNA for the CDR3: TGTGCCAGCAGCCCCGGTCTATCCTACGAGCAGTACTTC. It translates to CASSPGLSYEQYF. The full variable domain, rest sourced from reference TRBV11-2 and TRBJ2-7, is EAGVAQSPRYKIIEKRQSVAFWCNPISGHATLYWYQQILGQGPKLLIQFQNNGVVDDSQLPKDRFSAERLKGVDSTLKIQPAKLEDSAVYLCASSPGLSYEQYFGPGTRLTVT.

The chain combines TRBV23-1 with TRBJ1-6, with D possibly matching TRBD1 (5 bases). TRBV23-1 is classed as an ORF, of uncertain function. V shed 4 bases and J shed 10 bases, with 11 bases lying between them. The CDR3 covers 13 residues. CDR3 bases: TGCGCCAGCAGTCGAGACAGCTGGTCACCCCTCCACTTT. Its protein product is CASSRDSWSPLHF.

The chain recombines TRBV7-2 with TRBJ1-4, with D tentatively TRBD1 (5 bases). This CDR3 is built from 14 residues. Germline CDR1 reads SGHTA; CDR2 reads FQGNSA. V was shortened by 5 bases and J by 8 bases, with 15 bases between the two germline ends. CDR3 amino acids: CASSRGGLREKLFF. CDR3 nucleotides: TGTGCCAGCAGCCGGGGGGGTCTAAGAGAAAAACTGTTTTTT.

The V gene is TRBV5-1, the J gene TRBJ2-5, with TRBD1 matching 8 bases. Germline values: CDR1 SGHRS, CDR2 YFSETQ. The CDR3 length is 14 residues. J gave up 3 bases and V 5 bases, and 6 bases lay outside the gene matches. The CDR3 sequence is CASRWGQAEETQYF. The CDR3 nucleotides are TGCGCCAGCAGGTGGGGACAGGCGGAAGAGACCCAGTACTTC.

This clone was counted only a few times. This chain uses TRBV6-5 with TRBJ1-2; no reliable D call. From germline, CDR1 is MNHEY and CDR2 SVGAGI. This CDR3 has 12 amino acids. V lost 7 bases and J 0 bases, leaving 6 bases between the germline ends. The CDR3 here is CASTEANYGYTF. In DNA form, the CDR3 reads TGTGCCAGCACAGAGGCTAACTATGGCTACACCTTC.

As to this clone: This same CDR3 is encoded by further DNA sequences in the sample. The chain recombines TRBV7-9 with TRBJ1-5; 7 positions match TRBD1. CDR1 and CDR2 (germline): SEHNR, FQNEAQ (reference sequence). The V and J ends lost 5 bases and 6 bases, in that order; junction bases with no gene match: 4. The CDR3 runs 13 residues. The CDR3 region is CASSLDRAQPQHF. The CDR3 DNA reads as TGTGCCAGCAGCCTCGACAGGGCTCAGCCCCAGCATTTT.